The following is a T cell receptor beta chain sequence with its context. This receptor's antigen is unknown. Base qualities were left out, and no much larger clone turns up one base away. The sample comes from a study of post-analysis software for immune sequencing data (dated by TCRdb to about 2015). As for the study more broadly: Disease courses on record covered relapsing-remitting, secondary progressive and progressive-relapsing multiple sclerosis, though some patients had no subtype annotation. The multiple sclerosis patient repertoires were compared with about a dozen previously published healthy control repertoires from donors aged roughly 6 to 25 years. A subset of samples was prepared in parallel using single-end sample barcoding, then pooled and co-amplified after Illumina adapter ligation. Broad study findings and their caveats: Patients showed significantly higher frequencies than controls for roughly five TRBV segments, among them TRBV5-6, TRBV5-1 and TRBV20-1. The control group was slightly older than the multiple sclerosis patient group. Significantly lower normalized Chao1 diversity was found in multiple sclerosis patients than in controls, suggesting substantial peripheral T-cell clonal expansion. Direct clustering with F measure revealed strong co-clustering of samples prepared in the same batch, which led to a batch-effect correction.

Library prep was done by PCR. Instrument used: Illumina HiSeq 2500. Unique molecular identifiers were incorporated into TCR beta cDNA libraries to reduce PCR and sequencing biases. Per 1 to 10 million input T cells, roughly 0.5 million cDNA molecules were obtained, such that each molecule approximated one T cell. The patient libraries were prepared and sequenced using the same protocol as the earlier healthy control dataset. Within a given batch, samples were prepared together, multiplexed and sequenced on the same HiSeq lane. The authors' analysis ran thus. MIGEC handled the raw barcoded reads, throwing out single-read molecular identifier groups before consensus assembly and CDR3 extraction. VDJtools was used for post-analysis of the clonotype tables, with diversity normalized by down-sampling every dataset to the smallest sample size. Repertoire overlap clustering matched CDR3 amino acid but not nucleotide sequences to correct batch-related cross-sample contamination. The raw public reads went through TCRdb reprocessing: fastp at Q25, MiXCR clone calling, in-frame beta chains kept. Here each entry gathers all rows of one CDR3 protein and keeps the most common genes and DNA. The authors' filters were not applied to this entry. The sample profile shows around 250,000 distinct CDR3 sequences; less than 40% of them were found once. Roughly 4.8% of the sample lies in the top ten.

To demonstrate the VDJtools post-analysis software, TCR beta repertoires were profiled from the peripheral blood of more than ten young patients with multiple sclerosis. The patients with multiple sclerosis were children and adolescents between about 6 and 17 years of age. The CDR3 spans 14 residues, from the cysteine through the phenylalanine. Just the 42-base CDR3 DNA is kept, in frame starting at base 1. The germline V end is reduced by 6 bases and the J end by 7 bases; junction bases left unmatched: 12. The CDR1 and CDR2 encoded by the germline V gene are SQVTM and ANQGSEA. Sequencing was carried out using blood. The clonotype comes from a girl between 10 and 17 years old with multiple sclerosis. The chain is made from TRBV29-1 and TRBJ2-1; 7 bases in the junction line up with TRBD2. Here is the DNA: TGCAGCGTAGGCTCTAGCGGTAGCTGGAATGAGCAGTTCTTC. It encodes CSVGSSGSWNEQFF.